Presented here are 20 T cell receptor beta chains from one specimen sequenced in a study of T cell changes during pregnancy in multiple sclerosis. Method: immunoSEQ multiplex PCR; TCRdb's copy keeps in-frame clones and lacks some. The sample gives over 45,000 clones, over 80% of which show up once; over 0.45% is in the top ten. The sample consisted of CD4+ T cells from peripheral blood mononuclear cells, taken in the first trimester of pregnancy. These receptors were collected from a female donor with multiple sclerosis, enrolled in a pregnancy study.

The rearrangement joins TRBV19 to TRBJ2-1, with TRBD1 identical over 9 bases. V was pared by 4 bases and J by 14 bases, with 6 bases of the junction left unmatched. The CDR3 runs to 12 residues. Germline CDR1 and CDR2: LNHDA and SQIVND (reference sequence). The CDR3 nucleotides read TGTGCCAGTAGTACGTCCGGACAGGGGAAGTTCTTC. It is translated as CASSTSGQGKFF.

The V call is TRBV18, the J call TRBJ2-7; TRBD1 matches at 7 bases. V was pared by 2 bases and J by 4 bases, with 8 bases of the junction left unmatched. The germline CDR1 and CDR2 sequences are KGHSH and LQKENI. The CDR3 totals 15 residues. The CDR3 DNA reads TGTGCCAGCTCACCATCTACAGGGGATCGATACGAGCAGTACTTC. This encodes CASSPSTGDRYEQYF.

V gene TRBV7-2 combines with J gene TRBJ1-4; a possible D gene is TRBD1 (5 bases). Germline lookup yields CDR1 SGHTA and CDR2 FQGNSA. The CDR3 extends over 14 amino acids. Trimming took off 3 bases at V and 7 bases at J, with 12 bases between the two ends. The chain's CDR3 is CASSFRQGSEKLFF. The CDR3 DNA sequence: TGTGCCAGCAGCTTTAGGCAGGGCAGTGAAAAACTGTTTTTT.

The chain has TRBV2 and TRBJ2-7, with no clear D. Trimming stripped 7 bases from V and 0 bases from J, with 22 bases between. This CDR3 is built from 17 residues. Germline V CDR1 and CDR2: SNHLY, FYNNEI. CDR3 protein: CASTGQPEPSSSYEQYF. The CDR3 DNA reads as TGTGCCAGCACTGGGCAGCCCGAACCTTCGAGCTCCTACGAGCAGTACTTC.

In DNA, the CDR3 is TGCGCCAGCAGCCCGATCCCGGGAGCCTCCTATAATTCACCCCTCCACTTT. Translating it yields CASSPIPGASYNSPLHF. The V call is TRBV5-1, the J call TRBJ1-6, with D unclear. The CDR3 length is 17 residues. The V gene lost 4 bases and the J gene lost 0 bases, with 14 bases spanning the gap. Germline V gene sequence: CDR1 SGHRS, CDR2 YFSETQ. The whole variable domain, remainder taken from reference TRBV5-1 and TRBJ1-6, is KAGVTQTPRYLIKTRGQQVTLSCSPISGHRSVSWYQQTPGQGLQFLFEYFSETQRNKGNFPGRFSGRQFSNSRSEMNVSTLELGDSALYLCASSPIPGASYNSPLHFGNGTRLTVT.

The gene calls are TRBV27 and TRBJ2-5; D may be TRBD1 (7 bases). Germline V CDR1 and CDR2: MNHEY, SMNVEV (reference sequence). The V gene lost 1 base and the J gene lost 4 bases, with 13 bases spanning the gap. The CDR3 is 15 residues long. The CDR3 region is CASSLWRGRSETQYF. The DNA of the CDR3 is TGTGCCAGCAGTTTATGGAGGGGGCGGTCAGAGACCCAGTACTTC.

The chain is built from TRBV5-1 and TRBJ1-3, with D possibly being TRBD1 (6 bases). Trimming took off 4 bases at V and 8 bases at J, with 19 bases between the two ends. Germline values: CDR1 SGHRS, CDR2 YFSETQ. The CDR3 consists of 15 residues. The chain's CDR3 is CASSPSGHSSDTIYF. DNA of the CDR3: TGCGCCAGCAGCCCGTCGGGACATAGCTCGGACACCATATATTTT.

The rearrangement uses TRBV4-1 and TRBJ1-4, with D uncertain. The V gene's germline CDR1 is MGHRA and CDR2 YSYEKL. V was cut by 0 bases and J by 8 bases, with 16 bases left in between. The CDR3 has 16 residues. The CDR3 DNA reads TGCGCCAGCAGCCAAGATTCGAGCGATTCAAGAGAAAAACTGTTTTTT. This sequence encodes CASSQDSSDSREKLFF.

This sequence joins TRBV6-1 and TRBJ1-5; D may be TRBD1 (5 bases). Trimming stripped 6 bases from V and 7 bases from J, with 19 bases between. This CDR3 has 15 residues. CDR1 and CDR2 (germline): MNHNS, SASEGT. For the CDR3, the DNA is TGTGCCAGCAGCCTGTCGCGGGGGTCCGGACAGCCCCAGCATTTT. It yields the protein CASSLSRGSGQPQHF.

The CDR3 DNA is TGTGCCAGCAGTTTAGGAGGGACAGCCAACTACGAGCAGTACTTC. This gives the protein CASSLGGTANYEQYF. The rearrangement joins TRBV28 to TRBJ2-7; a possible D gene is TRBD1 (7 bases). CDR3 length: 15 amino acids. Germline-derived CDR1 and CDR2 are MDHEN and SYDVKM. Trimming took 2 bases from V and 3 from J, leaving 14 bases between them.

The genes are TRBV4-1 and TRBJ1-2, with TRBD1 matching over 8 bases. CDR1 is MGHRA and CDR2 is YSYEKL in the germline V gene. Trimming removed 2 bases from V and 3 bases from J; junction bases left unmatched: 5. CDR3 length equals 15 residues. The CDR3 DNA reads as TGCGCCAGCAGCCAACCACCGACAGGGGACTATGGCTACACCTTC. Its protein product is CASSQPPTGDYGYTF.

This clone was detected a few times. The rearrangement links TRBV6-1 to TRBJ1-5; 8 bases are shared with TRBD1. J lost 9 bases, V lost 1 base, and 8 bases had no gene match. CDR1 and CDR2 from the germline V gene are MNHNS and SASEGT. This CDR3 is built from 15 residues. CDR3 loop: CASSEDSGQGVPQHF. For the CDR3, the DNA is TGTGCCAGCAGTGAAGACAGCGGACAGGGCGTGCCCCAGCATTTT.

The chain joins TRBV28 to TRBJ2-7; 9 bases line up with TRBD2. Germline CDR1 and CDR2: MDHEN and SYDVKM. The junction had 9 bases not matched to a gene; V was cut back by 2 bases and J by 7 bases. CDR3 size: 15 residues. DNA for the CDR3: TGTGCCAGCAGTTTAGGGGGGACTAGCCGCGTGGAGCAGTACTTC. Translation gives CASSLGGTSRVEQYF.

In DNA, the CDR3 is TGTGCCAGCAGCTTGGCGACTGCCCACTATGGCTACACCTTC. Its protein is CASSLATAHYGYTF. The chain is built from TRBV5-6 and TRBJ1-2, with unresolved D. CDR3 length equals 14 residues. The germline gives CDR1 SGHDT, CDR2 YYEEEE. Trimming left V 0 bases short and J 3 bases short, with 9 bases between.

The chain carries TRBV29-1 and TRBJ2-3; D is ambiguous. Germline V CDR1 and CDR2: SQVTM, ANQGSEA. The CDR3 extends over 12 amino acids. The CDR3 spells CSSRQGTDTQYF. CDR3 coding DNA: TGCAGTTCGCGTCAAGGCACAGATACGCAGTATTTT.

V usage is TRBV4-1 and J usage is TRBJ2-1, with TRBD1 matching over 9 bases. This CDR3 is 16 amino acids long. Germline V CDR1 and CDR2: MGHRA, YSYEKL. The J segment lost 1 base and the V segment lost 2 bases, leaving 3 bases of the junction unmatched. CDR3 bases: TGCGCCAGCAGCCAATCCGGGACAGGGTCCTACAATGAGCAGTTCTTC. Translating it yields CASSQSGTGSYNEQFF.

This CDR3 reads CASSPPGLAGANNEQFF. The CDR3, as DNA: TGTGCCAGCTCACCACCGGGACTAGCGGGAGCCAACAATGAGCAGTTCTTC. The J gene is TRBJ2-1, the V gene TRBV18, with TRBD2 matching over 14 bases. The CDR3 spans 17 residues. Germline V CDR1 and CDR2: KGHSH, LQKENI. The ends lost 0 bases at V and 5 bases at J; junction bases unmatched: 3.

CDR3 amino acids: CSVLGQGVTYEQYF. CDR3 nucleotides: TGCAGCGTTTTAGGGCAGGGGGTTACTTACGAGCAGTACTTC. The chain joins TRBV29-1 to TRBJ2-7, with 7 bases matching TRBD1. Germline values: CDR1 SQVTM, CDR2 ANQGSEA. The CDR3 is 14 residues long. V was pared by 5 bases and J by 4 bases, with 11 bases of the junction left unmatched.

This chain connects TRBV5-1 to TRBJ1-4, with 10 positions matching TRBD1. Germline V CDR1 and CDR2: SGHRS, YFSETQ. This CDR3 has 14 residues. V gave up 3 bases and J gave up 11 bases; unmatched junction bases: 7. DNA of the CDR3: TGCGCCAGCAGCTCATCCGGGACAGGGGACAAACTGTTTTTT. Protein product: CASSSSGTGDKLFF.

This chain uses TRBV30 with TRBJ1-4, with a possible D match to TRBD1 (5 bases). The CDR3 has 15 amino acids. V lost 4 bases and J lost 6, with 18 bases in between. Germline V CDR1 and CDR2: GTSNPN, SVGIG (reference sequence). CDR3 residues: CAWTRGGVGDEKLFF. CDR3 DNA sequence: TGTGCCTGGACCCGGGGGGGGGTGGGTGATGAAAAACTGTTTTTT.